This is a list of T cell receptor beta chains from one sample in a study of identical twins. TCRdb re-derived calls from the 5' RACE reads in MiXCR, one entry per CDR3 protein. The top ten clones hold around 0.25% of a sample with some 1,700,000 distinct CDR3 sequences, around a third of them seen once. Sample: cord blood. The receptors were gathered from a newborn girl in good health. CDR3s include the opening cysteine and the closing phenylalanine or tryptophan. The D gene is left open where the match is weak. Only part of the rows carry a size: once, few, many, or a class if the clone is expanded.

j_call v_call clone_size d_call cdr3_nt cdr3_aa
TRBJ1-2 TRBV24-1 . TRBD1 TGTGCCACCAGCAACAGGGGCCTCTATGGCTACACCTTC CATSNRGLYGYTF
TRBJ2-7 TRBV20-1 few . TGCAGTGCTAGGACGTTTTGGGGGTACGAGCAGTACTTC CSARTFWGYEQYF
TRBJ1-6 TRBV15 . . TGTGCCACCAGCAGAGATTACCTCCCGAACTCGGATTCACCCCTCCACTTT CATSRDYLPNSDSPLHF
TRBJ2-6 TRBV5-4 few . TGTGCCAGCAGGTTTGGCCGAGTCTCTGGGGCCAACGTCCTGACTTTC CASRFGRVSGANVLTF
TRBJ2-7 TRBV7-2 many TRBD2 TGTGCCAGCAGCTTTCAAGCGGGAGGCCTTTCCTACGAGCAGTACTTC CASSFQAGGLSYEQYF
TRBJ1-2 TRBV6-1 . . TGTGCCAGCAGTGAAACGGGGGCGGGAATCTCTGGCTACACCTTC CASSETGAGISGYTF
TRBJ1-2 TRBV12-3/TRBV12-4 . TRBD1 TGTGCCAGCAGTTTGGACAGGGCGTTCTATGGCTACACCTTC CASSLDRAFYGYTF
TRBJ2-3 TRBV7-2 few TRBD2 TGTGCCAGCAGCCACCGGACTAGCGGGAGAACAGATACGCAGTATTTT CASSHRTSGRTDTQYF
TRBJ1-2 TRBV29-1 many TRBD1 TGCAGCGTTGCAGCCCGGACAGGGAAGAATGGCTACACCTTC CSVAARTGKNGYTF
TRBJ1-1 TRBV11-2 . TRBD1 TGTGCCAGCAGCTTCGCCAGGGGGACCACTGAAGCTTTCTTT CASSFARGTTEAFF
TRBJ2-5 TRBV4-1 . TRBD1 TGCGCCAGCAGCCCCCCGTGGACAGGGGGCATAAATGAGCAGTACTTC CASSPPWTGGINEQYF
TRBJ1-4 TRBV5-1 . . TGCGCCAGCAGCCGCGAGGGGGGGAATGAAAAACTGTTTTTT CASSREGGNEKLFF
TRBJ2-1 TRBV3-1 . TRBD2 TGTGCCAGCAGCCAAGTTGGACTAGCGGCTCTTGGGTATGAGCAGTTCTTC CASSQVGLAALGYEQFF
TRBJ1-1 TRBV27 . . TGTGCCAGCAGTTTATCGGTCTCCGGGAACACTGAAGCTTTCTTT CASSLSVSGNTEAFF
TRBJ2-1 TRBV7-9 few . TGTGCCAGCAGCTCCCCTCGGTGGGATGAGTACAATGAGCAGTTCTTC CASSSPRWDEYNEQFF
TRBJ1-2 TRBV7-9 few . TGTGCCAGCAGCTGGACGGGACGGAATGGCTACACCTTC CASSWTGRNGYTF
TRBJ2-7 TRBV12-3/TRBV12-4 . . TGTGCCAGCAGTTCATCCAGCGTCGGAGGACTGGACTACAGTCGCTACGAGCAGTACTTC CASSSSSVGGLDYSRYEQYF
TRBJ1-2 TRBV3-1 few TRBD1 TGTGCCAGCAGCGTCGACAGGGGAGCCTATGGCTACACCTTC CASSVDRGAYGYTF
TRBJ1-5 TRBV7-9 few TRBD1 TGTGCCAGCAGCACCCTAGGCAGGGGGCCGTTTAGCAATCAGCCCCAGCATTTT CASSTLGRGPFSNQPQHF
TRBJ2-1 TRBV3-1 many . TGTGCCAGCAGCCAAGAGGGCCTAGGGAAGCAGTTCTTC CASSQEGLGKQFF
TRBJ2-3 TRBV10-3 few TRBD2 TGTGCCATCAGTGATTTTGGGACTACCCTCACAGATACGCAGTATTTT CAISDFGTTLTDTQYF
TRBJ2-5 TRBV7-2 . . TGTGCCAGCAGCCCCTCTAGCCCCTTAGTCTACAATGAGCAGTACTTC CASSPSSPLVYNEQYF
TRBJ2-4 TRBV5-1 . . TGCGCCAGCAGCTTGGATGCGGGATTAAACTCTTACGAGCAGGACTTC CASSLDAGLNSYEQDF
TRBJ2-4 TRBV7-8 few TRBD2 TGTGCCAGCAGCTTAGCTATTGCGGGAGGGCGGGACATTCAGTACTTC CASSLAIAGGRDIQYF
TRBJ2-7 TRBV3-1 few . TGTGCCAGCAGCCAAGATCCCAGCCACTACGAGCAGTACTTC CASSQDPSHYEQYF
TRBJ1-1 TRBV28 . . TGTGCCAGCGCCCTCGGACAGTGGGCTTTCTTT CASALGQWAFF
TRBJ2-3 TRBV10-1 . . TGCGCCAGCAGTGATTTTCCGTACCCAGATACGCAGTATTTT CASSDFPYPDTQYF
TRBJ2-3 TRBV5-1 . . TGCGCCAGCAATCCCGGAGGGAGCACAGATACGCAGTATTTT CASNPGGSTDTQYF
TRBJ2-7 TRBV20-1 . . TGCAGTGCTAGAGGGTGGCAGGGCAATGAAGGGCAGTACTTC CSARGWQGNEGQYF
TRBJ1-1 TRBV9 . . TGTGCCAGCAGGAGAGGAGACACTGAAGCTTTCTTT CASRRGDTEAFF
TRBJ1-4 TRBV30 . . TGTGCCTGGAGTCGGACAGCCTATAATGAAAAACTGTTTTTT CAWSRTAYNEKLFF
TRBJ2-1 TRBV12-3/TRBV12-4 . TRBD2 TGTGCCAGCAGTCCCCCCGGACTAGCGGATCATGAGCAGTTCTTC CASSPPGLADHEQFF
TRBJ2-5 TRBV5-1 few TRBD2 TGCGCCAGCATGAGGACTAGCGGGAGAGAGACCCAGTACTTC CASMRTSGRETQYF
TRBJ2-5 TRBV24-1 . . TGTGCCACCAGTGATTCGGCAGACCAAGAGACCCAGTACTTC CATSDSADQETQYF
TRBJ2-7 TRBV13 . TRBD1 TGTGCCAGCAGCTTGGGGGACAGGGCACTGTACAATGAGCAGTACTTC CASSLGDRALYNEQYF
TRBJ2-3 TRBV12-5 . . TGTGCTAGTGGTTCGGGACTCCACACAGATACGCAGTATTTT CASGSGLHTDTQYF
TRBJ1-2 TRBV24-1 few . TGTGCCACCAGTGATTTGAAGCGGGGGGGAGATGGCTACACCTTC CATSDLKRGGDGYTF
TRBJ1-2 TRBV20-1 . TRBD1 TGCAGTGCTAGAGATAGAAGGGGGCCGGACTATGGCTACACCTTC CSARDRRGPDYGYTF
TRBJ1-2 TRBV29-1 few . TGCAGCGTTGATGGGGCAGGCTTGGGCTACACCTTC CSVDGAGLGYTF
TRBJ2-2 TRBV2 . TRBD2 TGTGCCAGCATGATGGGGGACCGGAGCGGGAGGGAGCTGTTTTTT CASMMGDRSGRELFF
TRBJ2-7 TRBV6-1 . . TGTGCCAGCATCCAAGGTGGAAGCTCCTACGAGCAGTACTTC CASIQGGSSYEQYF
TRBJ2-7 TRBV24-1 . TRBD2 TGTGCCACCAGTGACGGACTAGCGGGAGGTACCTACAATGAGCAGTACTTC CATSDGLAGGTYNEQYF
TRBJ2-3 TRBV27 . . TGTGCCAGCAGTTCAGTGTCGGGTACGCAGTATTTT CASSSVSGTQYF
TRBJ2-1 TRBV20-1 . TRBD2 TGCAGTGCTAAGCGGGGCGAGTACAATGAGCAGTTCTTC CSAKRGEYNEQFF
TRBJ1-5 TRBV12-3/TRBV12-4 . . TGTGCCAGCAGTTTCATGGGGTTGGGCAATCAGCCCCAGCATTTT CASSFMGLGNQPQHF
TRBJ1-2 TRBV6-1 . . TGTGCCAGCAGTGAAGCGCTTCTGAGAGGGCCACGTGGGGACTATGGCTACACCTTC CASSEALLRGPRGDYGYTF
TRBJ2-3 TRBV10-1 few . TGCGCCAGCAGTGAGTCTAGCAGTCCAGATACGCAGTATTTT CASSESSSPDTQYF
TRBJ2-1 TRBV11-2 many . TGTGCCAGCAGCTTTTACGGGACAAATTACAATGAGCAGTTCTTC CASSFYGTNYNEQFF
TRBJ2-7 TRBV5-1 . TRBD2 TGCGCCAGCGCGACCGAGACTAGCGGGAGTTACGAGCAGTACTTC CASATETSGSYEQYF
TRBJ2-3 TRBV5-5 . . TGTGCCAGCAGCTTGGGAGGCCGGGACTTCTCTTGTATGGATACGCAGTATTTT CASSLGGRDFSCMDTQYF
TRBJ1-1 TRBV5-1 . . TGCGCCAGCAGGTCATACGGGCAGGCACCGAACACTGAAGCTTTCTTT CASRSYGQAPNTEAFF
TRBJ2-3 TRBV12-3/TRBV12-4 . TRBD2 TGTGCCAGCAACCCTACCCTGACTAGCGGGAGTACAGATACGCAGTATTTT CASNPTLTSGSTDTQYF
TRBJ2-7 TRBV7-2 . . TGTGCCAGCAGCTTAGCTTCGGGACTCCAGATCTACGAGCAGTACTTC CASSLASGLQIYEQYF
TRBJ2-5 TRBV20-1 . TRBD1 TGCAGTGCTAGAAGGACAGGGGTCAGGTCCCAGTACTTC CSARRTGVRSQYF
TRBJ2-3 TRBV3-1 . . TGTGCCAGCACCGAAACCGGGGCGAGGGGAGATACGCAGTATTTT CASTETGARGDTQYF
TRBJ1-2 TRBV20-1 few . TGCAGTGCTAGCCCGCGGACTTATGGCTACACCTTC CSASPRTYGYTF
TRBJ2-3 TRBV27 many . TGTGCCACCGCAAACCGGGACGGCACTTATACGCAGTATTTT CATANRDGTYTQYF
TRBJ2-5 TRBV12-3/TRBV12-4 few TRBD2 TGTGCCAGCAGTTTAGGGAGGGTGGGACTAGGACTAGCGGGGTTCCAAGAGACCCAGTACTTC CASSLGRVGLGLAGFQETQYF